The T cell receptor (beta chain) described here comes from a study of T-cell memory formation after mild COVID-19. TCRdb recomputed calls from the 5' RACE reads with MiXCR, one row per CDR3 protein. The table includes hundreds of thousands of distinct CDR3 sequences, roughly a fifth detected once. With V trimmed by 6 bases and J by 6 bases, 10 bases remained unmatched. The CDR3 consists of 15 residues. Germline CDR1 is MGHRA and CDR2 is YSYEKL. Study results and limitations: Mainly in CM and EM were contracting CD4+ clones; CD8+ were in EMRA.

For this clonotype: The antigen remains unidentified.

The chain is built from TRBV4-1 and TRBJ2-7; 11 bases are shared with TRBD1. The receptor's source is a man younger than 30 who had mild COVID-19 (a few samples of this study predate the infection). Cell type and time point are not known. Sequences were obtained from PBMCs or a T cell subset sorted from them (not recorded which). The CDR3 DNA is TGCGCCAGCAGGTCACCGGGACAGGGGGTAGGCGAGCAGTACTTC. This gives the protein CASRSPGQGVGEQYF.